The 23 T cell receptor beta chains below were found in one sample sequenced in a study of T cells in Graves' hyperthyroidism and ophthalmopathy. Amplification yielded TCR beta CDR3 regions, with RNA transcripts as the source. HTBI primers were employed in a first-round RT-PCR of the TCR CDR3. TCRdb used MiXCR to reprocess the multiplex PCR reads, holding one entry per CDR3 protein. The data contain approximately 530,000 distinct CDR3 sequences, 15% to 20% of them singletons. Sequenced material: blood. These TCRs come from a man in his forties with Graves' ophthalmopathy.

The chain has TRBV2 and TRBJ2-5; possibly TRBD2 for D (5 bases). The germline CDR1 and CDR2 sequences are SNHLY and FYNNEI. The CDR3 has 16 residues. V lost 2 bases to trimming and J lost 6 bases, with 19 bases between them. The CDR3 DNA is TGTGCCAGCAGTGAAAGGCTCGGGCTAGCCGGACAGACCCAGTACTTC. Protein sequence: CASSERLGLAGQTQYF.

The chain uses TRBV15 and TRBJ2-1, with D perhaps TRBD1 (6 bases). The germline V and J ends were trimmed by 0 bases and 8 bases, with 14 bases remaining between them. The CDR3 spans 15 residues. The germline CDR1 and CDR2 sequences are LNHNV and YYDKDF (reference sequence). The CDR3 loop is CATSREGAQFDEQFF. The CDR3 DNA reads as TGTGCCACCAGCAGAGAGGGGGCACAGTTTGATGAGCAGTTCTTC.

This clonotype was recorded at least ten times. For the CDR3, the DNA is TGTGCCAGCAGCTTTCAGGGTGTCAATCAGCCCCAGCATTTT. The encoded protein is CASSFQGVNQPQHF. The chain employs TRBV7-2 and TRBJ1-5; TRBD1 might be the D (5 bases). The V gene's germline CDR1 is SGHTA and CDR2 FQGNSA. The CDR3 has 14 residues. Deletions cut 3 bases from V and 3 bases from J, with 9 bases between. Variable domain in full (rest from reference TRBV7-2 and TRBJ1-5): GAGVSQSPSNKVTEKGKDVELRCDPISGHTALYWYRQSLGQGLEFLIYFQGNSAPDKSGLPSDRFSAERTGGSVSTLTIQRTQQEDSAVYLCASSFQGVNQPQHFGDGTRLSIL.

The chain combines TRBV29-1 with TRBJ2-1; 9 nucleotides align to TRBD2. CDR3 length: 14 residues. From germline, CDR1 is SQVTM and CDR2 ANQGSEA. The J segment lost 2 bases and the V segment lost 4 bases, leaving 3 bases of the junction unmatched. In nucleotides, the CDR3 is TGCAGCGTTGGGGGCGGGGGGGCCTACAATGAGCAGTTCTTC. Protein product: CSVGGGGAYNEQFF.

The chain carries TRBV6-2 or TRBV6-3 and TRBJ2-3, with 8 bases that match TRBD2. CDR3 length: 16 amino acids. With V trimmed by 1 base and J by 4 bases, 7 bases remained unmatched. Germline V lookup: CDR1 MNHEY, CDR2 SVGEGT. The CDR3 spells CASSYWSGRVADTQYF. CDR3 DNA sequence: TGTGCCAGCAGTTACTGGAGCGGGAGAGTTGCAGATACGCAGTATTTT.

The chain couples TRBV10-3 to TRBJ2-7; a weak D match, TRBD1 (6 bases). Germline assignment: CDR1 ENHRY and CDR2 SYGVKD. The CDR3 is 13 residues long. The V gene lost 5 bases and the J gene lost 2 bases, with 10 bases spanning the gap. CDR3 coding DNA: TGTGCCATCAGTTTTGACAGGACCTACGAGCAGTACTTC. Protein product: CAISFDRTYEQYF.

This clonotype has more than one count but fewer than ten. The genes are TRBV10-3 and TRBJ2-3, with D hard to call. Germline CDR1 ENHRY, CDR2 SYGVKD. The CDR3 consists of 15 residues. Deletions cut 5 bases from V and 0 bases from J, with 12 bases between. The CDR3 DNA is TGTGCCATCAGTCCCAGCGTTACTAGCACAGATACGCAGTATTTT. It is translated as CAISPSVTSTDTQYF.

This clonotype was observed at least ten times. The rearrangement uses TRBV5-1 and TRBJ1-1, with 7 bases aligning to TRBD1. This CDR3 contains 13 residues. CDR1 is SGHRS and CDR2 is YFSETQ in the germline V gene. The trim removed 3 bases at V and 5 bases at J, leaving 4 bases unmatched. In DNA, the CDR3 is TGCGCCAGCAGCTCGGCAGGGGGAACTGAAGCTTTCTTT. The encoded protein is CASSSAGGTEAFF. The entire variable domain, with the rest obtained from reference TRBV5-1 and TRBJ1-1, is as follows: KAGVTQTPRYLIKTRGQQVTLSCSPISGHRSVSWYQQTPGQGLQFLFEYFSETQRNKGNFPGRFSGRQFSNSRSEMNVSTLELGDSALYLCASSSAGGTEAFFGQGTRLTVV.

This chain links TRBV6-2 or TRBV6-3 with TRBJ2-7; possible D gene TRBD2, 6 bases. This CDR3 has 15 residues. Trimming left V 7 bases short and J 0 bases short, with 16 bases between. The germline V gene encodes CDR1 MNHEY and CDR2 SVGEGT. This chain's CDR3 is CASTETRPTSYEQYF. CDR3 DNA: TGTGCCAGCACAGAGACTAGGCCTACCTCCTACGAGCAGTACTTC.

The rearrangement uses TRBV15 and TRBJ1-2; 8 nucleotides agree with TRBD1. Per the germline V gene, CDR1 is LNHNV and CDR2 is YYDKDF (reference sequence). Unmatched junction bases numbered 8, after V lost 2 bases and J lost 3 bases. The CDR3 consists of 16 residues. The CDR3 reads CATSRPPTGEDYGYTF. The CDR3 region has the DNA TGTGCCACCAGCAGACCTCCGACAGGGGAAGACTATGGCTACACCTTC.

Worth noting for this clonotype: Germline and junction disagree at one end, which may indicate a read error. This chain connects TRBV20-1 to TRBJ2-7; 8 bases map to TRBD2. Per the germline V gene, CDR1 is DFQATT and CDR2 is SNEGSKA (reference sequence). CDR3 length equals 14 residues. The CDR3 spells CGASKGLDPYEQYF. In DNA form, the CDR3 reads TGCGGTGCAAGTAAGGGACTAGATCCCTACGAGCAGTACTTC.

This clonotype came up many times. The chain uses TRBV11-1 and TRBJ2-1, with 9 bases fitting TRBD1. CDR3 length: 14 residues. J lost 7 bases, V lost 5 bases, and 6 bases had no gene match. Germline values: CDR1 SGHAT, CDR2 FQDESV (reference sequence). CDR3 sequence: CASSPWTGENEQFF. For the CDR3, the DNA is TGTGCCAGCAGCCCTTGGACAGGGGAGAATGAGCAGTTCTTC.

This clonotype has a handful of counts. The genes are TRBV20-1 and TRBJ1-3; a weak D match, TRBD1 (5 bases). Trimming stripped 1 base from V and 0 bases from J, with 16 bases between. The CDR3 has 17 amino acids. Germline CDR1 reads DFQATT; CDR2 reads SNEGSKA (reference sequence). In nucleotides, the CDR3 is TGCAGTGCTAGAGGCCGAGGGGAACCTGGCTCTGGAAACACCATATATTTT. Translated: CSARGRGEPGSGNTIYF.

This clonotype was seen more than once but under ten times. V usage is TRBV10-3 and J usage is TRBJ2-7; TRBD1 agrees at 9 bases. Germline V gene lookup returns CDR1 ENHRY and CDR2 SYGVKD. V shed 6 bases, J shed 7 bases, and the junction held 10 bases outside the gene matches. This CDR3 has 14 amino acids. The CDR3 sequence: CAISGGTGTGEQYF. The CDR3 DNA sequence: TGTGCCATCAGCGGCGGGACAGGGACCGGAGAGCAGTACTTC.

This clonotype occurred many times. The V and J genes are TRBV7-9 and TRBJ2-1; weak D call: TRBD2 (6 bases). The germline V and J ends were trimmed by 5 bases and 0 bases, with 23 bases remaining between them. This CDR3 is 19 amino acids long. Germline loops: CDR1 SEHNR, CDR2 FQNEAQ (reference sequence). The DNA for the CDR3 is TGTGCCAGCAGCCGCGGAATGCTAGTAGGGAGGAGCTCCTACAATGAGCAGTTCTTC. It is translated as CASSRGMLVGRSSYNEQFF.

The rearrangement uses TRBV29-1 and TRBJ1-1, with 8 bases fitting TRBD1. The CDR3 has 15 amino acids. In germline, CDR1 is SQVTM, CDR2 ANQGSEA. Trimming at V came to 4 bases and at J to 4 bases, leaving 11 bases not matched to a gene. The CDR3 sequence is CSVGGGTGGGTEAFF. CDR3 coding DNA: TGCAGCGTTGGGGGGGGTACAGGGGGGGGCACTGAAGCTTTCTTT.

The chain couples TRBV4-1 to TRBJ2-5; 12 positions match TRBD2. Germline assignment: CDR1 MGHRA and CDR2 YSYEKL. Trimming took 0 bases from V and 2 from J; bases not matched to a gene: 10. The CDR3 sequence is 19 residues long. DNA for the CDR3: TGCGCCAGCAGCCAAGATCCCCTAGCGGGGGGGCGGTGGCAAGAGACCCAGTACTTC. Translated, it gives CASSQDPLAGGRWQETQYF.

There are many counts of this clonotype. The V gene is TRBV7-2, the J gene TRBJ2-7; TRBD2 aligns across 12 bases. Germline CDR1 SGHTA, CDR2 FQGNSA. Trimming at V came to 2 bases and at J to 4 bases, leaving 3 bases not matched to a gene. This CDR3 is 15 amino acids long. DNA for the CDR3: TGTGCCAGCAGCTTACTAGCGGGAGGGGTGTACGAGCAGTACTTC. The encoded protein is CASSLLAGGVYEQYF.

The rearrangement links TRBV15 to TRBJ1-3, with unresolved D. Trimming took 8 bases from V and 4 from J, leaving 9 bases between them. Per germline, CDR1 LNHNV and CDR2 YYDKDF (reference sequence). The CDR3 spans 12 residues. CDR3: CATEGGGNTIYF. CDR3 bases: TGTGCCACCGAGGGAGGAGGAAACACCATATATTTT. Looking up the rest from reference TRBV15 and TRBJ1-3 gives the full variable domain: DAMVIQNPRYQVTQFGKPVTLSCSQTLNHNVMYWYQQKSSQAPKLLFHYYDKDFNNEADTPDNFQSRRPNTSFCFLDIRSPGLGDTAMYLCATEGGGNTIYFGEGSWLTVV.

This clonotype was seen ten or more times. The rearrangement joins TRBV20-1 to TRBJ2-7; 12 bases match TRBD2. The germline V gene has CDR1 DFQATT and CDR2 SNEGSKA (reference sequence). The CDR3 loop spans 15 amino acids. V shed 0 bases and J 6 bases; nucleotides not matched to a gene: 6. CDR3 DNA sequence: TGCAGTGCTAGAGATCGACTAGCGGGAGCGGGCGAGCAGTACTTC. It translates to CSARDRLAGAGEQYF.

This clonotype has a handful of counts. The chain combines TRBV5-1 with TRBJ2-3; D is uncertain. Germline CDR1 reads SGHRS; CDR2 reads YFSETQ. V was cut by 7 bases and J by 8 bases, with 17 bases left in between. This CDR3 is built from 13 residues. CDR3 DNA: TGCGCCAGCCACGACACAACCACTGTTACGCAGTATTTT. Amino acids: CASHDTTTVTQYF.

This clonotype came up many times. At one end the junction does not follow the germline gene, possibly because of a read error. The V and J genes are TRBV7-7 and TRBJ2-5, with 10 bases fitting TRBD1. In germline, CDR1 is SSHAT, CDR2 FNYEAQ (reference sequence). CDR3 length equals 15 residues. CDR3 protein: CASSRDRGAQETQYF. CDR3 coding DNA: TGTGCTAGCAGCCGGGACAGGGGCGCCCAAGAGACCCAGTACTTC.

This clonotype was seen a few times. V and J are TRBV4-3 and TRBJ2-2; 8 bases agree with TRBD1. This CDR3 is 15 amino acids long. V lost 4 bases to trimming and J lost 3 bases; unmatched junction nucleotides: 4. Germline-derived CDR1 and CDR2 are LGHNA and YSLEER. The CDR3: CASSPLQGDTGELFF. The CDR3 bases are TGCGCCAGCAGCCCCCTACAGGGGGACACCGGGGAGCTGTTTTTT.